Listed below are T cell receptor beta chains from one sample, sequenced in a study of T cell clonotyping in hematopoietic cell transplantation. Clones were read by immunoSEQ multiplex PCR, and TCRdb kept only the in-frame ones, dropping some. The repertoire holds about 76,000 clones, with 95% to 97% as singletons. The sequenced sample was peripheral blood mononuclear cells, obtained before stem cell transplant. The receptors derive from a woman between 50 and 59 years old with acute myeloid leukemia. Some clones in this sample may be carry-over from other donors' samples. CDR3s include the opening cysteine and the closing phenylalanine or tryptophan. D genes are given only for firm matches. Clone size appears in some rows only: once, few, many, or a class for an expanded clone.

.	TRBV9	17	.	TRBJ1-3	CASSVGVARISGNTIYF	TGTGCCAGCAGCGTAGGGGTCGCACGGATTTCTGGAAACACCATATATTTT
.	TRBV5-1	12	.	TRBJ2-6	CASRVADNVLTF	TGCGCCAGCCGTGTAGCAGACAACGTCCTGACTTTC
.	TRBV5-4	16	.	TRBJ1-1	CASSPGPRGLNTEAFF	TGTGCCAGCAGCCCCGGCCCGCGGGGGTTGAACACTGAAGCTTTCTTT
.	TRBV29-1	12	TRBD1	TRBJ1-2	CSDRQGNYGYTF	TGCAGCGACAGACAGGGCAACTATGGCTACACCTTC
.	TRBV5-6	14	.	TRBJ1-4	CASSSAGAVEKLFF	TGTGCCAGCAGCTCAGCGGGAGCAGTCGAAAAACTGTTTTTT
.	TRBV6-6	14	TRBD1	TRBJ1-2	CASSYWVQGEGYTF	TGTGCCAGCAGTTACTGGGTACAGGGGGAAGGCTACACCTTC
.	TRBV19	15	.	TRBJ1-6	CASQTQASYNSPLHF	TGTGCCAGTCAAACACAGGCCTCCTATAATTCACCCCTCCACTTT
once	TRBV6-5	15	TRBD1	TRBJ2-2	CASRRGTENTGELFF	TGTGCCAGCAGAAGAGGGACAGAGAACACCGGGGAGCTGTTTTTT
once	TRBV28	15	TRBD1	TRBJ1-2	CASDSFGTARYGYTF	TGTGCCAGCGACTCATTTGGGACAGCTCGCTATGGCTACACCTTC
.	TRBV2	11	.	TRBJ2-2	CASRGTGELFF	TGTGCCAGCAGGGGCACCGGGGAGCTGTTTTTT
few	TRBV2	15	.	TRBJ1-5	CASSRLGFSNQPQHF	TGTGCCAGCAGTAGGTTGGGGTTTAGCAATCAGCCCCAGCATTTT
.	TRBV10-3	13	.	TRBJ2-7	CAIRGDRSYEQYF	TGTGCCATCAGAGGGGATAGATCCTACGAGCAGTACTTC
.	TRBV6-1	13	TRBD1	TRBJ1-2	CASSDTGDYGYTF	TGTGCCAGCAGTGACACAGGGGACTATGGCTACACCTTC
.	TRBV19	14	TRBD1	TRBJ2-2	CASISQGVTGELFF	TGTGCCAGTATTTCCCAGGGGGTTACCGGGGAGCTGTTTTTT
once	TRBV28	16	.	TRBJ2-3	CASSLGTPMDTDTQYF	TGTGCCAGCAGTTTGGGGACTCCCATGGACACAGATACGCAGTATTTT
once	TRBV19	16	.	TRBJ2-2	CASTAFVGGATGELFF	TGTGCCAGTACCGCCTTTGTGGGGGGCGCGACCGGGGAGCTGTTTTTT
once	TRBV7-2	13	.	TRBJ2-7	CASSLLGQYEQYF	TGTGCCAGCAGCTTATTAGGCCAGTACGAGCAGTACTTC
once	TRBV5-1	14	.	TRBJ2-1	CASSLWSGTNEQFF	TGCGCCAGCAGCTTGTGGTCGGGGACCAATGAGCAGTTCTTC
.	TRBV9	18	TRBD1	TRBJ1-3	CASSVRDRDFRSGNTIYF	TGTGCCAGCAGCGTCCGGGACAGGGATTTTCGCTCTGGAAACACCATATATTTT
.	TRBV5-1	15	.	TRBJ2-7	CASSLEGQRPYEQYF	TGCGCCAGCAGCCTGGAGGGGCAGCGTCCCTACGAGCAGTACTTC
.	TRBV28	14	.	TRBJ2-2	CASRKERNTGELFF	TGTGCCAGCAGGAAAGAGAGGAACACCGGGGAGCTGTTTTTT
.	TRBV2	12	.	TRBJ2-1	CASSEFGNEQFF	TGTGCCAGCAGTGAGTTTGGCAATGAGCAGTTCTTC
.	TRBV7-7	14	.	TRBJ2-3	CASSFRLPTDTQYF	TGTGCTAGCAGTTTTAGACTACCGACAGATACGCAGTATTTT
.	TRBV6-1	15	.	TRBJ2-2	CASSSGLGNTGELFF	TGTGCCAGCAGCTCGGGACTCGGGAACACCGGGGAGCTGTTTTTT
.	TRBV4-1	15	.	TRBJ1-2	CASRQIGGANYGYTF	TGCGCCAGCAGACAGATCGGGGGCGCTAACTATGGCTACACCTTC
.	TRBV28	15	.	TRBJ1-4	CASSFLWAMSEKLFF	TGTGCCAGCAGTTTTTTGTGGGCGATGAGTGAAAAACTGTTTTTT
.	TRBV6-1	15	.	TRBJ1-2	CASSEVQKGNYGYTF	TGTGCCAGCAGTGAAGTTCAAAAGGGGAACTATGGCTACACCTTC